One sample yielded the 25 T cell receptor beta chains listed below, sequenced in a study of vaccination effects on CD4 cells after COVID-19. For these receptors, no antigen is known. The repertoire was sequenced with immunoSEQ multiplex PCR; TCRdb's copy has only in-frame clones and lacks some. The repertoire includes under 25,000 clones, 74% of them detected once, and over 15% sits in the top ten. Antigen-specific CD4+ T cells were expanded (with viral peptide pools) by the ViraFEST assay ahead of sequencing. The authors isolated CD4+ T cells after roughly eleven days of culture. This individual contracted SARS-CoV-2 between March and December 2020, as verified by PCR. Sequences were derived from CD4+ T cells from PBMCs cultured with SARS-CoV-2 spike peptides, sampled before COVID-19 vaccination. The source is a human donor who had a prior SARS-CoV-2 infection.

This chain connects TRBV7-2 to TRBJ2-1; D unclear. From germline, CDR1 is SGHTA and CDR2 FQGNSA. Trimming took off 1 base at V and 8 bases at J, with 6 bases between the two ends. CDR3 length: 12 residues. The CDR3 is CASSLVFHEQFF. For the CDR3, the DNA is TGTGCCAGCAGCTTAGTGTTCCATGAGCAGTTCTTC.

The chain couples TRBV5-1 to TRBJ1-1; D call uncertain. The CDR3 totals 14 residues. Trimming left V 5 bases short and J 0 bases short, with 11 bases between. In germline, CDR1 is SGHRS, CDR2 YFSETQ. The DNA for the CDR3 is TGCGCCAGCAGGGAAGGCACCATGAACACTGAAGCTTTCTTT. Encoded protein: CASREGTMNTEAFF.

This sequence joins TRBV5-5 and TRBJ2-2; 14 nucleotides agree with TRBD2. Germline V CDR1 and CDR2: SGHKS, YYEKEE (reference sequence). Losses at the gene ends were 1 base for V and 4 bases for J; bases not matched to a gene: 9. There are 19 residues in the CDR3. Here the CDR3 reads CASSLRLAGGHYGTGELFF. CDR3 bases: TGTGCCAGCAGCTTGAGACTAGCGGGGGGGCACTATGGCACCGGGGAGCTGTTTTTT.

This clone was detected only once. This chain joins TRBV5-1 and TRBJ1-3; D gene unclear. Germline lookup yields CDR1 SGHRS and CDR2 YFSETQ. Trimming took 5 bases from V and 0 from J, leaving 9 bases between them. The CDR3 spans 14 residues. The DNA for the CDR3 is TGCGCCAGCAGAAACCAGATCTCTGGAAACACCATATATTTT. As protein: CASRNQISGNTIYF.

The rearrangement uses TRBV7-9 and TRBJ2-5; D is unresolved. Trimming removed 7 bases at V and 5 bases at J, with 14 bases between. The CDR3 totals 13 residues. Germline V gene data show CDR1 as SEHNR and CDR2 as FQNEAQ (reference sequence). The CDR3 protein is CASIPVGGETQYF. Written as DNA, the CDR3 is TGTGCCAGCATCCCTGTGGGCGGCGAGACCCAGTACTTC.

This chain connects TRBV7-2 to TRBJ2-1, with no clear D. Between the trimmed V and J ends, which lost 5 bases and 5 bases, there was a span of 16 bases. CDR3 size: 15 residues. Looked up from germline, CDR1 is SGHTA and CDR2 is FQGNSA. CDR3 sequence: CASSAVVSYDNEQFF. Here the CDR3 DNA reads TGTGCCAGCAGCGCAGTAGTCAGTTATGACAATGAGCAGTTCTTC.

The CDR3 DNA is TGTGCCAGTAGACAGACAGGTAACACTGAAGCTTTCTTT. It translates to CASRQTGNTEAFF. V is TRBV19 and J is TRBJ1-1, with a weak D call TRBD1 (6 bases). The CDR3 has 13 amino acids. With 6 bases removed from V and 2 bases from J, the gap between germline ends came to 10 bases. Germline V gene lookup returns CDR1 LNHDA and CDR2 SQIVND (reference sequence).

The chain carries TRBV14 and TRBJ2-7; D assignment may be TRBD1 or TRBD2 (6 bases each). Germline CDR1 reads SGHDN; CDR2 reads FVKESK. This CDR3 is built from 15 residues. V was pared by 0 bases and J by 7 bases, with 16 bases between. CDR3 loop: CASSQDTGARGEQYF. The CDR3 coding sequence is TGTGCCAGCAGCCAAGATACGGGGGCGCGTGGGGAGCAGTACTTC.

The V call is TRBV2, the J call TRBJ1-5; TRBD1 matches at 7 bases. CDR3 length: 14 amino acids. CDR1 is SNHLY and CDR2 is FYNNEI in the germline V gene. J lost 1 base, V lost 5 bases, and 2 bases had no gene match. CDR3: CASSWDRSNQPQHF. CDR3 coding DNA: TGTGCCAGCAGTTGGGACAGAAGCAATCAGCCCCAGCATTTT.

The chain carries TRBV6-2 or TRBV6-3 and TRBJ1-5; perhaps TRBD1 as D (6 bases). V was clipped by 5 bases and J by 0 bases, with 17 bases between them. CDR1 is MNHEY, CDR2 SVGEGT, per germline. This CDR3 spans 17 amino acids. CDR3 residues: CASSARSRTDSNQPQHF. In nucleotides, the CDR3 is TGTGCCAGCAGTGCCCGATCTCGGACAGATAGCAATCAGCCCCAGCATTTT.

V and J are TRBV3-1 (or the pseudogene TRBV3-2) and TRBJ1-5, with D possibly TRBD1 on 5 matching bases. Germline V lookup: CDR1 LGHDT, CDR2 YNNKEL (reference sequence). V was cut by 4 bases and J by 3 bases, with 10 bases left in between. The CDR3 runs to 14 residues. CDR3 sequence reads: CASSPRGFNQPQHF. CDR3 DNA sequence: TGTGCCAGCAGCCCGAGGGGATTCAATCAGCCCCAGCATTTT.

This clone has more than one count but fewer than ten. J is TRBJ2-3 and V is TRBV12-3 or TRBV12-4; a weak D match, TRBD2 (5 bases). V was pared by 6 bases and J by 4 bases, with 8 bases between. The CDR3 sequence is 12 residues long. The CDR3 DNA reads as TGTGCCAGCAGCTATAGCGCAGATACGCAGTATTTT. Amino acids: CASSYSADTQYF.

This chain joins TRBV7-2 and TRBJ2-7; TRBD2 agrees at 8 bases. The CDR3 has 15 amino acids. Per germline, CDR1 SGHTA and CDR2 FQGNSA. J was trimmed by 2 bases and V by 2 bases; bases with no gene match: 5. The CDR3 sequence is CASSLIAGSPYEQYF. The CDR3 DNA sequence: TGTGCCAGCAGCTTAATAGCGGGAAGTCCCTACGAGCAGTACTTC.

The V call is TRBV2, the J call TRBJ1-5; possible D gene TRBD1, 5 bases. V lost 6 bases to trimming and J lost 2 bases, with 14 bases between them. CDR1 and CDR2 from the germline V gene are SNHLY and FYNNEI. The CDR3 is 15 amino acids. The CDR3: CASRAGAWGNQPQHF. The CDR3 DNA reads as TGTGCCAGCAGGGCCGGGGCCTGGGGCAATCAGCCCCAGCATTTT.

The J gene is TRBJ2-7, the V gene TRBV7-2, with 10 bases identical to TRBD2. The germline V gene has CDR1 SGHTA and CDR2 FQGNSA. Trimming removed 2 bases from V and 4 bases from J; junction bases left unmatched: 8. The CDR3 covers 16 residues. Written as DNA, the CDR3 is TGTGCCAGCAGCTTATCAGCGGGAGGGCCTCTGTACGAGCAGTACTTC. It codes for CASSLSAGGPLYEQYF.

V usage is TRBV25-1 and J usage is TRBJ1-1; D call uncertain. Trimming took 8 bases from V and 5 from J, leaving 18 bases between them. CDR3 length equals 14 residues. Germline V gene data show CDR1 as MGHDK and CDR2 as SYGVNS. The CDR3 loop reads CASGGNFWGTEAFF. The CDR3 DNA sequence: TGTGCCAGCGGTGGTAATTTTTGGGGTACTGAAGCTTTCTTT.

This chain uses TRBV3-1 (or the pseudogene TRBV3-2) with TRBJ2-5; D is unclear. CDR1 LGHDT and CDR2 YNNKEL come from the germline V gene (reference sequence). Trimming took 1 base from V and 3 from J, leaving 6 bases between them. CDR3 length: 13 residues. In DNA, the CDR3 is TGTGCCAGCAGCCAAGGGTTCGAAGAGACCCAGTACTTC. Residues: CASSQGFEETQYF.

The chain carries TRBV25-1 and TRBJ2-1; 10 bases map to TRBD2. V lost 4 bases and J lost 3; bases outside the gene matches: 3. This CDR3 contains 15 residues. The germline V gene encodes CDR1 MGHDK and CDR2 SYGVNS. DNA of the CDR3: TGTGCCAGCAGTGGATCTAGCGGGGGCTACAATGAGCAGTTCTTC. Its protein is CASSGSSGGYNEQFF.

The genes are TRBV5-1 and TRBJ2-1; no clear D gene. The V and J ends lost 1 base and 2 bases respectively, with 7 bases between them. The CDR3 sequence is 14 residues long. Per germline, CDR1 SGHRS and CDR2 YFSETQ. The CDR3 loop reads CASSLSVAYNEQFF. In DNA form, the CDR3 reads TGCGCCAGCAGCTTGAGCGTAGCCTACAATGAGCAGTTCTTC.

The sample holds one count of this clone. J is TRBJ1-6 and V is TRBV3-1 (or the pseudogene TRBV3-2), with D unclear. V gave up 2 bases and J gave up 8 bases, with 16 bases separating them. Germline V CDR1 and CDR2: LGHDT, YNNKEL (reference sequence). This CDR3 spans 16 amino acids. The CDR3 reads CASSQFGLQGDSPLHF. The CDR3, as DNA: TGTGCCAGCAGCCAATTCGGCCTTCAAGGAGATTCACCCCTCCACTTT.

The V call is TRBV28, the J call TRBJ2-3; D assignment may be TRBD1 or TRBD2 (7 bases each). Per germline, CDR1 MDHEN and CDR2 SYDVKM. The CDR3 is 17 amino acids. Between the trimmed V and J ends, which lost 4 bases and 6 bases, there was a span of 23 bases. CDR3 in amino acids: CASSSLGGGGPGDTQYF. CDR3 bases: TGTGCCAGCAGTTCCTTAGGGGGCGGGGGTCCCGGGGATACGCAGTATTTT.

This clone is categorized as medium-sized. The J gene is TRBJ1-2, the V gene TRBV6-5, with TRBD1 identical over 7 bases. Trimming at V came to 4 bases and at J to 3 bases, leaving 11 bases not matched to a gene. The CDR3 is 16 amino acids. In germline, CDR1 is MNHEY, CDR2 SVGAGI. In DNA form, the CDR3 reads TGTGCCAGCAGTTTTAGGACAGGCAGTTTGGACTATGGCTACACCTTC. Translated, it gives CASSFRTGSLDYGYTF.

J is TRBJ1-2 and V is TRBV3-1 (or the pseudogene TRBV3-2); no clear D. The CDR3 covers 14 residues. Trimming left V 1 base short and J 2 bases short, with 8 bases between. Germline V gene sequence: CDR1 LGHDT, CDR2 YNNKEL (reference sequence). The CDR3 is CASSQGRMNYGYTF. DNA of the CDR3: TGTGCCAGCAGCCAAGGACGGATGAACTATGGCTACACCTTC.

The chain combines TRBV6-1 with TRBJ1-2, with D maybe TRBD1 (6 bases). Germline loops: CDR1 MNHNS, CDR2 SASEGT. Trimming pared 2 bases from V and 8 bases from J, leaving 24 bases between. The CDR3 loop spans 17 amino acids. Here the CDR3 reads CASSELGQTSLRGGYTF. The CDR3 nucleotides read TGTGCCAGCAGTGAATTAGGACAGACCTCTCTTCGAGGGGGCTACACCTTC.

V is TRBV11-3 and J is TRBJ2-4, with 7 bases that match TRBD2. With V trimmed by 1 base and J by 5 bases, 11 bases remained unmatched. There are 17 residues in the CDR3. Germline lookup yields CDR1 SGHNT and CDR2 YENEEA. This chain's CDR3 is CASSLVGGFGPQNIQYF. The CDR3 DNA is TGTGCCAGCAGCTTAGTGGGGGGGTTCGGGCCTCAAAACATTCAGTACTTC.